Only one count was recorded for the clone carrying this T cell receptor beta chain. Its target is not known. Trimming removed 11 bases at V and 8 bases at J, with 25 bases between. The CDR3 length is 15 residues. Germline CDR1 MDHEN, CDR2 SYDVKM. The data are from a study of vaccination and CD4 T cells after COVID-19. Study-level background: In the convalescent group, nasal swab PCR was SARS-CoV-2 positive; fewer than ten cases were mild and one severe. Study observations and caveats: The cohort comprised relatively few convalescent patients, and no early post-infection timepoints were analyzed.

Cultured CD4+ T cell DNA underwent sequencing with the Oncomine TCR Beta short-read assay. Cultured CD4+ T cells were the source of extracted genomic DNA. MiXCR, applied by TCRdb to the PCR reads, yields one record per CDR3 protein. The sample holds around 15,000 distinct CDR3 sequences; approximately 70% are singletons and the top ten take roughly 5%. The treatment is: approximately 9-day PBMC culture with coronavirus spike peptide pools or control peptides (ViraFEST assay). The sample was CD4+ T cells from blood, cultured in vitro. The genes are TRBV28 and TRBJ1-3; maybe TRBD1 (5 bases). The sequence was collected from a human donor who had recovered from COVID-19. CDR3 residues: CAALTGMQGRDTIYF. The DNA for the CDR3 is TGTGCCGCCCTAACCGGGATGCAGGGAAGAGACACCATATATTTT.